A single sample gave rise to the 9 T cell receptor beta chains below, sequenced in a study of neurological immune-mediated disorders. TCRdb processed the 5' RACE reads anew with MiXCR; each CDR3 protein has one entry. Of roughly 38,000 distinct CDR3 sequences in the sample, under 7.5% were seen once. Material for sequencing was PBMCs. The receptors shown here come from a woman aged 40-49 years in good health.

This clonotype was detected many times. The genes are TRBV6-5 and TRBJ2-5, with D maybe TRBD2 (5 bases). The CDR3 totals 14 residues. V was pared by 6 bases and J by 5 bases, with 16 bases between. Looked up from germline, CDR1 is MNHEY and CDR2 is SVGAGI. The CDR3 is CASSLGRDVETQYF. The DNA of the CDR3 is TGTGCCAGCAGCCTCGGACGGGATGTGGAGACCCAGTACTTC.

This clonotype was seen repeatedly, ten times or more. The CDR3 is CASTLGGALHEQYF. DNA of the CDR3: TGTGCCAGCACCCTGGGGGGGGCGCTTCACGAGCAGTACTTC. The chain recombines TRBV7-9 with TRBJ2-7; a possible D gene is TRBD2 (7 bases). Trimming cost V 7 bases and J 5 bases, with 18 bases left between them. Germline V gene sequence: CDR1 SEHNR, CDR2 FQNEAQ (reference sequence). The CDR3 spans 14 residues.

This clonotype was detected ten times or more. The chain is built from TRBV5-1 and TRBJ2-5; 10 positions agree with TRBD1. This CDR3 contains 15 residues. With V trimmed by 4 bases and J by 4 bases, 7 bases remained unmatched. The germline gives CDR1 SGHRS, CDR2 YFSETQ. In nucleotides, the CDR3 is TGCGCCAGCAGCATCGGGGACAGGGGAAGAGAGACCCAGTACTTC. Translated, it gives CASSIGDRGRETQYF.

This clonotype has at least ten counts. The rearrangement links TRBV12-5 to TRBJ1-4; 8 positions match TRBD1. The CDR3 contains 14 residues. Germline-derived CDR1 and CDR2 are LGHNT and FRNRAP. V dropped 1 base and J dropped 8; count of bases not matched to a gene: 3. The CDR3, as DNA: TGTGCTAGTGGTTTGGGGACAGGGCAAGAAAAACTGTTTTTT. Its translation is CASGLGTGQEKLFF. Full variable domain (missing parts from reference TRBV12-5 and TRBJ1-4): DARVTQTPRHKVTEMGQEVTMRCQPILGHNTVFWYRQTMMQGLELLAYFRNRAPLDDSGMPKDRFSAEMPDATLATLKIQPSEPRDSAVYFCASGLGTGQEKLFFGSGTQLSVL.

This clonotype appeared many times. The CDR3 reads CASSQQGAGYNYGYTF. The DNA for the CDR3 is TGTGCCAGCAGCCAGCAGGGGGCCGGTTATAACTATGGCTACACCTTC. The chain recombines TRBV3-1 with TRBJ1-2; 8 positions match TRBD1. This CDR3 has 16 amino acids. V shed 3 bases, J shed 1 base, and the junction held 7 bases outside the gene matches. Germline CDR1 and CDR2: LGHDT and YNNKEL (reference sequence). Together with reference TRBV3-1 and TRBJ1-2, the CDR3 gives the full variable domain: DTAVSQTPKYLVTQMGNDKSIKCEQNLGHDTMYWYKQDSKKFLKIMFSYNNKELIINETVPNRFSPKSPDKAHLNLHINSLELGDSAVYFCASSQQGAGYNYGYTFGSGTRLTVV.

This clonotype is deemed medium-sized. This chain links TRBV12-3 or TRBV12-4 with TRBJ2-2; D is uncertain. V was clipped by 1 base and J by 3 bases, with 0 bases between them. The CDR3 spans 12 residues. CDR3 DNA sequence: TGTGCCAGCAGTTTAGACACCGGGGAGCTGTTTTTT. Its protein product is CASSLDTGELFF.

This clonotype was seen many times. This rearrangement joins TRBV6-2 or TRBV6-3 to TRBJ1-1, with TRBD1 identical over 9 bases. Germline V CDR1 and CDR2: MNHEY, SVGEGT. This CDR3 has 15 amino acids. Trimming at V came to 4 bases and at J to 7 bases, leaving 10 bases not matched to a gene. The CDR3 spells CASSSPDRGMGEAFF. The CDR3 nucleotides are TGTGCCAGCAGTTCCCCCGACAGGGGGATGGGTGAAGCTTTCTTT.

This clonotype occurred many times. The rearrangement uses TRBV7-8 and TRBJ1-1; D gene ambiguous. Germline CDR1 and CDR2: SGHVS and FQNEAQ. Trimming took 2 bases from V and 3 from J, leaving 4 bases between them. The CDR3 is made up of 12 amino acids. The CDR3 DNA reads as TGTGCCAGCAGCTTATTGGACACTGAAGCTTTCTTT. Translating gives CASSLLDTEAFF.

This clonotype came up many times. This CDR3 is CASSLETGGNTGELFF. Here the CDR3 DNA reads TGTGCCAGCAGTTTGGAGACAGGGGGCAACACCGGGGAGCTGTTTTTT. The chain joins TRBV28 to TRBJ2-2, with 10 bases aligning to TRBD1. Trimming at V came to 3 bases and at J to 2 bases, leaving 3 bases not matched to a gene. Germline CDR1 reads MDHEN; CDR2 reads SYDVKM. The CDR3 spans 16 residues.